What follows are 8 T cell receptor beta chains derived from one specimen sequenced in a study of Ad26.COV2.S vaccination and SARS-CoV-2 variants. Assay used: immunoSEQ multiplex PCR; TCRdb lists only in-frame clones, some missing. The sample carries fewer than 800,000 clones, roughly 90% recorded once. Treatment indicated: some 20 received Ad26.COV2.S at low or high dose, single or two shots; roughly five received placebo; per-sample allocation not given. Specimens were obtained on day 63 following the first vaccine or placebo injection. This material consisted of peripheral blood, taken in a trial of Ad26.COV2.S vaccine versus placebo. The source is a person between 18 and 59 years old who received the Ad26.COV2.S COVID-19 vaccine or a placebo.

J is TRBJ2-7 and V is TRBV7-9, with 7 nucleotides matching TRBD1. Germline V gene sequence: CDR1 SEHNR, CDR2 FQNEAQ (reference sequence). This CDR3 region has 15 residues. The trim removed 3 bases at V and 2 bases at J, leaving 7 bases unmatched. CDR3 residues: CASSFDRENPYEQYF. CDR3 DNA sequence: TGTGCCAGCAGCTTCGACAGGGAGAACCCCTACGAGCAGTACTTC.

In this sample, this clone turned up once. The rearrangement uses TRBV6-4 and TRBJ2-1; 9 bases agree with TRBD2. CDR3 length equals 15 residues. With V trimmed by 3 bases and J by 7 bases, 7 bases remained unmatched. Per the germline V gene, CDR1 is MRHNA and CDR2 is SNTAGT. CDR3 nucleotides: TGTGCCAGCAGTGAAGCGGGAGGAGTGAGGAATGAGCAGTTCTTC. It yields the protein CASSEAGGVRNEQFF.

The chain joins TRBV9 to TRBJ2-5, with 11 nucleotides matching TRBD2. V shed 0 bases and J 2 bases; nucleotides not matched to a gene: 6. CDR3 length equals 17 residues. Looked up from germline, CDR1 is SGDLS and CDR2 is YYNGEE. In DNA, the CDR3 is TGTGCCAGCAGCGTAGGTCTAGCGGGGGGAATGCAAGAGACCCAGTACTTC. This gives the protein CASSVGLAGGMQETQYF.

The rearrangement joins TRBV25-1 to TRBJ1-2; unclear D gene. CDR1 and CDR2 (germline): MGHDK, SYGVNS. The CDR3 extends over 13 amino acids. V was trimmed by 4 bases and J by 5 bases, leaving 11 bases between them. The CDR3 protein is CASSVIAGYGYTF. The CDR3 DNA is TGTGCCAGCAGTGTAATTGCCGGGTATGGCTACACCTTC.

This clone was observed a few times. The gene calls are TRBV18 and TRBJ1-2; D is uncertain. Germline CDR1 reads KGHSH; CDR2 reads LQKENI. CDR3 length: 11 residues. V lost 3 bases, J lost 3 bases, and 2 bases lay in between. Here the CDR3 DNA reads TGTGCCAGCTCACCTGACTATGGCTACACCTTC. Translating it yields CASSPDYGYTF.

This sequence joins TRBV6-6 and TRBJ1-2; D gene unclear. CDR3 length equals 13 residues. Germline lookup yields CDR1 MNHNY and CDR2 SVGAGI (reference sequence). V was shortened by 2 bases and J by 6 bases, with 10 bases between the two germline ends. CDR3 in amino acids: CASSYRPADGYTF. Here the CDR3 DNA reads TGTGCCAGCAGTTACCGGCCGGCAGATGGCTACACCTTC.

This clone has only one observation. The V call is TRBV19, the J call TRBJ2-2; D possibly matches TRBD1 or TRBD2 (6 bases each). Trimming stripped 5 bases from V and 0 bases from J, with 16 bases between. This CDR3 is built from 17 residues. CDR1 and CDR2 from the germline V gene are LNHDA and SQIVND (reference sequence). DNA for the CDR3: TGTGCCAGTAGTGGAAGGGGGGTCAGACCGAACACCGGGGAGCTGTTTTTT. Its protein product is CASSGRGVRPNTGELFF.

The DNA for the CDR3 is TGCGCCAGCAGCTTTCCACAGACCAATGAGCAGTTCTTC. Translation gives CASSFPQTNEQFF. The chain has TRBV5-1 and TRBJ2-1; D gene unclear. V dropped 2 bases and J dropped 6 bases, with 9 bases sitting between them. CDR3 size: 13 residues. CDR1 and CDR2 (germline): SGHRS, YFSETQ.